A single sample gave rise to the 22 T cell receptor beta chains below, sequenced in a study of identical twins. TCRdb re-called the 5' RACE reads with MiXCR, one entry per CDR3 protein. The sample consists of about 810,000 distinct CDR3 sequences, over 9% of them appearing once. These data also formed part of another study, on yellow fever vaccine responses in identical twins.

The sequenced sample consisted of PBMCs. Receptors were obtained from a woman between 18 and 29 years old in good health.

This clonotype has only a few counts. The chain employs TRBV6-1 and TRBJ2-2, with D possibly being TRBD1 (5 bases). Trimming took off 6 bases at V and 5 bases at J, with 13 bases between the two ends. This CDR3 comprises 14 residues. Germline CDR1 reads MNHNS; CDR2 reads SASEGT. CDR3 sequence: CASRKQVLTGELFF. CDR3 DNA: TGTGCCAGCAGAAAACAGGTGTTGACCGGGGAGCTGTTTTTT.

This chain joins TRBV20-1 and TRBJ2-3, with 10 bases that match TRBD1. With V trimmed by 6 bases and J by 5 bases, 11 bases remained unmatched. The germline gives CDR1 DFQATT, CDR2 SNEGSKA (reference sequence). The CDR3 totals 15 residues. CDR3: CSATWDGTGVDTQYF. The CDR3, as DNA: TGCAGTGCCACCTGGGATGGGACAGGGGTAGATACGCAGTATTTT.

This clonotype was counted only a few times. Here the CDR3 DNA reads TGTGCCAGCAGCTACTCCGGCGGGGGTTTGGGCACAGATACGCAGTATTTT. As protein: CASSYSGGGLGTDTQYF. The genes are TRBV7-9 and TRBJ2-3, with 7 bases lining up with TRBD2. Per the germline V gene, CDR1 is SEHNR and CDR2 is FQNEAQ (reference sequence). J gave up 1 base and V 4 bases, and 11 bases lay outside the gene matches. The CDR3 is 17 amino acids.

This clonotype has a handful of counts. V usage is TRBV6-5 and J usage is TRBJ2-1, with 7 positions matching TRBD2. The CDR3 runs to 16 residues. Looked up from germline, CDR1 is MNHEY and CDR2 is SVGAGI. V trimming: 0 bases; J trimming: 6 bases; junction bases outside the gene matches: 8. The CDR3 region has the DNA TGTGCCAGCAGTTACTCCGCTAGCGGTAGATCCAATGAGCAGTTCTTC. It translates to CASSYSASGRSNEQFF.

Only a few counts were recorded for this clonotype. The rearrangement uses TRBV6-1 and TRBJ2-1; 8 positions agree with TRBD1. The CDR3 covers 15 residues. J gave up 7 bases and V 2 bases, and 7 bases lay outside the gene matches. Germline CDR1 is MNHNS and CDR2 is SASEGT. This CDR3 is CASSESLYRGNEQFF. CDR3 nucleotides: TGTGCCAGCAGTGAATCGCTGTACAGGGGGAATGAGCAGTTCTTC.

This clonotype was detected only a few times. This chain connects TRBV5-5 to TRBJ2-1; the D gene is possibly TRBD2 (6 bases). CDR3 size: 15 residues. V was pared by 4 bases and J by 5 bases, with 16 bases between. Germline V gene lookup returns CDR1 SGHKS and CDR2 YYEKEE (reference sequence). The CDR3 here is CASSTPGGANNEQFF. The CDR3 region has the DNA TGTGCCAGCAGCACACCTGGAGGGGCTAACAATGAGCAGTTCTTC.

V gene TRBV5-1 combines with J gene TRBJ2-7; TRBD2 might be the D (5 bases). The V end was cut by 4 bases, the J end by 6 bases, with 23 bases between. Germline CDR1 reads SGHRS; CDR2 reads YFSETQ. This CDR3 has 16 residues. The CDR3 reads CASSPGERSPAVEQYF. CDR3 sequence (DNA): TGCGCCAGCAGCCCCGGTGAGCGGAGCCCCGCCGTCGAGCAGTACTTC.

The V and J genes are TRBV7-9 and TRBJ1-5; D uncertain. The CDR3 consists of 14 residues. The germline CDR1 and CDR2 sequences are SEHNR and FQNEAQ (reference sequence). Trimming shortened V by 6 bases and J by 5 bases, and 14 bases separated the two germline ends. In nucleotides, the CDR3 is TGTGCCAGCAGTCAGCACGGAGCAGATCAGCCCCAGCATTTT. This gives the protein CASSQHGADQPQHF.

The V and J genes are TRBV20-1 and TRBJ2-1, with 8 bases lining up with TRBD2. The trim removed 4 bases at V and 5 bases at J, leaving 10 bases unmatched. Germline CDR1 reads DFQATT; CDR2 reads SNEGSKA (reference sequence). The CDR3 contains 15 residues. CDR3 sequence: CSATPGTRGHNEQFF. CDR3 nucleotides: TGCAGTGCTACCCCCGGGACTAGGGGACACAATGAGCAGTTCTTC.

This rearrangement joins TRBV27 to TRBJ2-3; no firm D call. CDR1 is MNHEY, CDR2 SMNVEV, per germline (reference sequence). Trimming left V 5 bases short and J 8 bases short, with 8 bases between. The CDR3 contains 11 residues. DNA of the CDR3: TGTGCCAGCAGTGCGCCTGGTACGCAGTATTTT. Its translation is CASSAPGTQYF.

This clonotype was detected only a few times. The CDR3 DNA reads TGTGCCAGCAGTGTCCGGCACACCATGAACACTGAAGCTTTCTTT. Encoded protein: CASSVRHTMNTEAFF. This chain links TRBV2 with TRBJ1-1; D is undetermined. The germline V gene has CDR1 SNHLY and CDR2 FYNNEI. Trimming stripped 4 bases from V and 0 bases from J, with 12 bases between. The CDR3 extends over 15 amino acids.

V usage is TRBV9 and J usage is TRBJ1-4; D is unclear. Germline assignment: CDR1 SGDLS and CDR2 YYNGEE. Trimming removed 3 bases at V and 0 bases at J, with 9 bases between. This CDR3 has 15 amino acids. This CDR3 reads CASSAGDSTNEKLFF. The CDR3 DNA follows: TGTGCCAGCAGCGCCGGGGATTCAACTAATGAAAAACTGTTTTTT. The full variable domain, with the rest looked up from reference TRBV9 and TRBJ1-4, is DSGVTQTPKHLITATGQRVTLRCSPRSGDLSVYWYQQSLDQGLQFLIQYYNGEERAKGNILERFSAQQFPDLHSELNLSSLELGDSALYFCASSAGDSTNEKLFFGSGTQLSVL.

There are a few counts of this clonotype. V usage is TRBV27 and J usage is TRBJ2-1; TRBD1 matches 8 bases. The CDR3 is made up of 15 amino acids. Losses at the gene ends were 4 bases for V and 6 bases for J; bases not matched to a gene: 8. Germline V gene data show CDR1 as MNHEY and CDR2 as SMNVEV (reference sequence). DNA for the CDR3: TGTGCCAGCAGTTCAGCAGGGGGCGCTTCCAATGAGCAGTTCTTC. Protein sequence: CASSSAGGASNEQFF.

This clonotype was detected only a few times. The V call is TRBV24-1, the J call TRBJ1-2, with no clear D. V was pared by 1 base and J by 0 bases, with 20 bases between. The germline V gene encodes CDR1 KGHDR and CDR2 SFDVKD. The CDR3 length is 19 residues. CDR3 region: CATSDFPVGIRASNYGYTF. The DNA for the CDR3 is TGTGCCACCAGTGATTTCCCTGTCGGGATACGAGCCTCTAACTATGGCTACACCTTC.

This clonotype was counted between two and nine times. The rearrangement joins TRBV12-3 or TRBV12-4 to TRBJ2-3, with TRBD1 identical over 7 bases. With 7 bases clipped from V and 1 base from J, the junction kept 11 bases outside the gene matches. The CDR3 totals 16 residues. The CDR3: CASTLRDRPGTDTQYF. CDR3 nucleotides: TGTGCCAGCACCCTCCGGGACAGACCAGGCACAGATACGCAGTATTTT.

The CDR3 protein is CASSLDLTGNDYGYTF. DNA for the CDR3: TGTGCCAGCAGCTTAGACCTGACAGGGAATGACTATGGCTACACCTTC. The chain links TRBV11-3 to TRBJ1-2; 7 bases match TRBD1. The CDR3 contains 16 residues. Germline loops: CDR1 SGHNT, CDR2 YENEEA. Trimming at V came to 0 bases and at J to 3 bases, leaving 7 bases not matched to a gene.

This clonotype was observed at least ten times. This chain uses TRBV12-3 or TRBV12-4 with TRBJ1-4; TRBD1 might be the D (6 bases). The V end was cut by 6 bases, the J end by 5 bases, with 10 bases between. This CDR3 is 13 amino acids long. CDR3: CASRTGGNEKLFF. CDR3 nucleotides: TGTGCCAGCAGGACAGGCGGAAATGAAAAACTGTTTTTT.

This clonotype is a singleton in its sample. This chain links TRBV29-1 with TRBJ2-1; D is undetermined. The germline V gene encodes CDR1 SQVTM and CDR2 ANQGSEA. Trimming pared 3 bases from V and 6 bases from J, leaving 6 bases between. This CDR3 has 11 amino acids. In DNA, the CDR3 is TGCAGCGTTGACAGACTCAATGAGCAGTTCTTC. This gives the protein CSVDRLNEQFF.

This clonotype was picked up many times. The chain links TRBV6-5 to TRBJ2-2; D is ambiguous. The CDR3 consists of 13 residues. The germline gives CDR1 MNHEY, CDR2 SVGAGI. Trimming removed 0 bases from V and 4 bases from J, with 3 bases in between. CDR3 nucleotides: TGTGCCAGCAGTTACTCGCGCACCGGGGAGCTGTTTTTT. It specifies CASSYSRTGELFF.

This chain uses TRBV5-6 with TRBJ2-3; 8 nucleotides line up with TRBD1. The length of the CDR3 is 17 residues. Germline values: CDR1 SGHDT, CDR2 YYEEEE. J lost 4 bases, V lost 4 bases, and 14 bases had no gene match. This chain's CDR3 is CASSPYGQGIISDTQYF. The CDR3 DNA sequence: TGTGCCAGCAGCCCCTACGGACAGGGAATTATTTCAGATACGCAGTATTTT.

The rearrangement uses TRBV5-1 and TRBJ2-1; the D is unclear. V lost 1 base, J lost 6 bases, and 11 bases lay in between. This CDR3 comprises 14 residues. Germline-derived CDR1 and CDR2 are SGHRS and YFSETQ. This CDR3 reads CASSLMRLSNEQFF. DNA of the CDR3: TGCGCCAGCAGCTTGATGAGACTGAGCAATGAGCAGTTCTTC.

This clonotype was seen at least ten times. CDR3 bases: TGTGCCAGCAGGGTACAGGGAAGCGCTGAAGCTTTCTTT. This codes for CASRVQGSAEAFF. The V gene is TRBV3-1, the J gene TRBJ1-1; a possible D gene is TRBD1 (6 bases). Germline loops: CDR1 LGHDT, CDR2 YNNKEL (reference sequence). V lost 6 bases, J lost 6 bases, and 14 bases lay in between. The length of the CDR3 is 13 residues. Supplemented by reference TRBV3-1 and TRBJ1-1, the full variable domain reads DTAVSQTPKYLVTQMGNDKSIKCEQNLGHDTMYWYKQDSKKFLKIMFSYNNKELIINETVPNRFSPKSPDKAHLNLHINSLELGDSAVYFCASRVQGSAEAFFGQGTRLTVV.